This T cell receptor (beta chain) came from a study of shared clonotypes between healthy human individuals. Looked up from germline, CDR1 is MDHEN and CDR2 is SYDVKM. V lost 4 bases to trimming and J lost 4 bases, with 17 bases between them. The CDR3 is 16 residues long. Only in-frame clones appear in the TCRdb table, and some are missing; sequencing was by immunoSEQ multiplex PCR. Seen here are millions of clones, under 95% observed once, and the top ten hold over 1.5%. Cells designated naive CD8 were CD45RO-negative and were positively selected for CCR7, with terminally differentiated effector memory CD45RA+ cells excluded.

The J gene is TRBJ2-1, the V gene TRBV28; maybe TRBD2 (6 bases). The sequence was obtained from a man aged 18 to 30 in good health. Some clones in this sample may be carry-over from other donors' samples. Sequenced: naive CD8+ T cells from PBMCs. CDR3 bases: TGTGCCAGCAGTTCCCAGCGGGCCTATTTTTACAATGAGCAGTTCTTC. The encoded protein is CASSSQRAYFYNEQFF. The whole variable domain, filled in from reference TRBV28 and TRBJ2-1, reads DVKVTQSSRYLVKRTGEKVFLECVQDMDHENMFWYRQDPGLGLRLIYFSYDVKMKEKGDIPEGYSVSREKKERFSLILESASTNQTSMYLCASSSQRAYFYNEQFFGPGTRLTVL.